The 25 T cell receptor beta chains given below trace back to one sample, sequenced in a study of CD8 T cells in ankylosing spondylitis. Overall study results and limits: What seemed typical of ankylosing spondylitis blood was a TCR beta motif built from several highly homologous variants.

TCRdb analysed the 5' RACE reads with MiXCR anew, one entry per CDR3 protein. The sample carries 700,000 or so distinct CDR3 sequences, around 19% recorded once. No antigen is known for these receptors. Sequencing was done on a sample of blood, either unsorted or a sorted T cell fraction (not recorded which). The receptors originated from a male donor with ankylosing spondylitis.

Ten or more counts support this clonotype. The chain employs TRBV28 and TRBJ1-1, with D perhaps TRBD1 (6 bases). V shed 5 bases and J shed 7 bases, with 17 bases lying between them. The germline gives CDR1 MDHEN, CDR2 SYDVKM. The CDR3 loop spans 14 amino acids. The CDR3 loop is CASSPSDSWYEAFF. The CDR3 DNA follows: TGTGCCAGCAGTCCATCGGACAGTTGGTATGAAGCTTTCTTT.

The sample holds many counts of this clonotype. The V and J genes are TRBV12-3 or TRBV12-4 and TRBJ2-1, with 11 bases identical to TRBD1. J was trimmed by 8 bases and V by 8 bases; bases with no gene match: 5. This CDR3 spans 13 amino acids. This CDR3 is CASSRDRGDEQFF. The DNA for the CDR3 is TGTGCCAGCTCCCGGGACAGGGGGGATGAGCAGTTCTTC.

This rearrangement joins TRBV4-1 to TRBJ2-1; D remains ambiguous. The CDR3 is made up of 14 amino acids. Trimming removed 1 base from V and 6 bases from J, with 10 bases in between. Per the germline V gene, CDR1 is MGHRA and CDR2 is YSYEKL. The CDR3 loop is CASSQARVGNEQFF. DNA of the CDR3: TGCGCCAGCAGCCAAGCTCGGGTAGGCAATGAGCAGTTCTTC.

This chain uses TRBV6-1 with TRBJ1-6, with TRBD1 identical over 9 bases. The ends lost 7 bases at V and 10 bases at J; junction bases unmatched: 11. Germline assignment: CDR1 MNHNS and CDR2 SASEGT. The CDR3 length is 15 residues. The CDR3 DNA is TGTGCCAGCACTCGACAGGGGGGGGATTTCTCACCCCTCCACTTT. Translated: CASTRQGGDFSPLHF.

This clonotype has ten or more counts. This chain joins TRBV7-8 and TRBJ2-2; D is ambiguous. This CDR3 region has 13 residues. Germline V gives CDR1 SGHVS, CDR2 FQNEAQ. V was shortened by 2 bases and J by 5 bases, with 6 bases between the two germline ends. As DNA, the CDR3 is TGTGCCAGCAGCTTAATTCGGACCGGGGAGCTGTTTTTT. Its protein product is CASSLIRTGELFF.

This clonotype showed up just a few times. Compared with germline, one end of the junction differs, possibly owing to a read error. The chain employs TRBV29-1 and TRBJ2-5; 10 positions agree with TRBD2. The germline CDR1 and CDR2 sequences are SQVTM and ANQGSEA. The CDR3 has 16 amino acids. The CDR3 region has the DNA TGCAGCGTCGAAGGGGGAACCGGGACTAGCGTACAGACCCAGTACTTC. It is translated as CSVEGGTGTSVQTQYF. The variable domain in full, completed from reference TRBV29-1 and TRBJ2-5, reads SAVISQKPSRDICQRGTSLTIQCQVDSQVTMMFWYRQQPGQSLTLIATANQGSEATYESGFVIDKFPISRPNLTFSTLTVSNMSPEDSSIYLCSVEGGTGTSVQTQYFGPGTRLLVL.

This clonotype has a count of ten or more. The rearrangement uses TRBV12-3 or TRBV12-4 and TRBJ2-4, with a tentative D call TRBD1 (6 bases). The V end was cut by 7 bases, the J end by 10 bases, with 14 bases between. The CDR3 has 12 amino acids. CDR3 sequence reads: CASNKQGRIQYF. DNA of the CDR3: TGTGCCAGCAATAAACAGGGACGGATTCAGTACTTC.

This clonotype was counted a few times. This chain uses TRBV20-1 with TRBJ2-3; TRBD1 aligns across 10 bases. Trimming removed 5 bases from V and 4 bases from J; junction bases left unmatched: 12. This CDR3 has 16 amino acids. Germline assignment: CDR1 DFQATT and CDR2 SNEGSKA (reference sequence). The CDR3 region has the DNA TGCAGTGCTTCTTTACTTGACAGGGGGCGGGCAGATACGCAGTATTTT. Translating gives CSASLLDRGRADTQYF.

This clonotype has a count of ten or more. The chain employs TRBV7-2 and TRBJ2-1, with D perhaps matching TRBD1 or TRBD2 (5 bases each). V was pared by 5 bases and J by 6 bases, with 14 bases between. CDR1 and CDR2 from the germline V gene are SGHTA and FQGNSA. This CDR3 is built from 14 residues. CDR3 sequence: CASSTWQGVNEQFF. The CDR3 coding sequence is TGTGCCAGCAGCACTTGGCAGGGAGTCAATGAGCAGTTCTTC. The full variable domain, in which reference TRBV7-2 and TRBJ2-1 provide the parts outside the CDR3, is GAGVSQSPSNKVTEKGKDVELRCDPISGHTALYWYRQSLGQGLEFLIYFQGNSAPDKSGLPSDRFSAERTGGSVSTLTIQRTQQEDSAVYLCASSTWQGVNEQFFGPGTRLTVL.

This clonotype has just a few counts. The rearrangement uses TRBV20-1 and TRBJ2-1, with 9 bases lining up with TRBD2. With 0 bases clipped from V and 0 bases from J, the junction kept 12 bases outside the gene matches. This CDR3 spans 19 amino acids. Germline V CDR1 and CDR2: DFQATT, SNEGSKA (reference sequence). Here the CDR3 DNA reads TGCAGTGCTAGAGATTTGATAGCGGGAGTTCCGAGCTCCTACAATGAGCAGTTCTTC. This translates into CSARDLIAGVPSSYNEQFF.

The J gene is TRBJ2-3, the V gene TRBV27; 10 positions agree with TRBD2. CDR3 length equals 16 residues. J was trimmed by 4 bases and V by 2 bases; bases with no gene match: 6. Germline V gives CDR1 MNHEY, CDR2 SMNVEV (reference sequence). CDR3 loop: CASSLALAGASDTQYF. The CDR3 DNA reads TGTGCCAGCAGTTTAGCGCTAGCGGGAGCCTCAGATACGCAGTATTTT.

This clonotype was observed a few times. The V call is TRBV10-3, the J call TRBJ1-2; 7 bases match TRBD1. Trimming at V came to 6 bases and at J to 0 bases, leaving 4 bases not matched to a gene. The CDR3 is 14 residues long. Germline CDR1 is ENHRY and CDR2 is SYGVKD. The CDR3 here is CAISGTVPNYGYTF. As DNA, the CDR3 is TGTGCCATCAGCGGGACAGTCCCTAACTATGGCTACACCTTC.

There are a few counts of this clonotype. The chain carries TRBV5-1 and TRBJ2-6, with D tentatively TRBD2 (6 bases). The CDR3 extends over 17 amino acids. Trimming took off 0 bases at V and 0 bases at J, with 10 bases between the two ends. Germline V gives CDR1 SGHRS, CDR2 YFSETQ. The CDR3 here is CASSLEGLISGANVLTF. The DNA for the CDR3 is TGCGCCAGCAGCTTGGAGGGACTGATCTCTGGGGCCAACGTCCTGACTTTC.

J is TRBJ1-5 and V is TRBV12-3 or TRBV12-4, with D uncertain. Trimming left V 4 bases short and J 1 base short, with 11 bases between. This CDR3 is built from 15 residues. DNA for the CDR3: TGTGCCAGCAGTTCGTGGGAATTAAGCAATCAGCCCCAGCATTTT. It encodes CASSSWELSNQPQHF.

This clonotype was observed a few times. CDR3 sequence: CASSTTHLAGGIRSYNEQFF. The CDR3 DNA reads TGTGCCAGCAGCACCACACATCTAGCGGGAGGGATTAGATCCTACAATGAGCAGTTCTTC. The rearrangement links TRBV12-3 or TRBV12-4 to TRBJ2-1, with 12 bases fitting TRBD2. The trim removed 6 bases at V and 1 base at J, leaving 16 bases unmatched. The CDR3 has 20 amino acids.

This clonotype has ten or more counts. The chain carries TRBV20-1 and TRBJ1-1; D not resolved. CDR3 length equals 11 residues. The V gene's germline CDR1 is DFQATT and CDR2 SNEGSKA (reference sequence). V lost 5 bases and J lost 1, with 5 bases in between. CDR3 protein: CSAPGNTEAFF. The CDR3 bases are TGCAGTGCTCCAGGGAACACTGAAGCTTTCTTT.

This chain joins TRBV15 and TRBJ1-2, with unresolved D. Trimming cost V 0 bases and J 4 bases, with 3 bases left between them. Germline lookup yields CDR1 LNHNV and CDR2 YYDKDF (reference sequence). This CDR3 region has 12 residues. CDR3 bases: TGTGCCACCAGCAGAGATGTCTATGGCTACACCTTC. Translating it yields CATSRDVYGYTF.

The chain links TRBV4-2 to TRBJ2-1; D may match TRBD1 or TRBD2 (5 bases each). The CDR3 spans 14 residues. The V gene lost 2 bases and the J gene lost 5 bases, with 10 bases spanning the gap. From germline, CDR1 is LGHNA and CDR2 YNFKEQ. In nucleotides, the CDR3 is TGTGCCAGCAGCCAATTGAGGGGAAACAATGAGCAGTTCTTC. This sequence encodes CASSQLRGNNEQFF.

Only a few counts were recorded for this clonotype. The chain carries TRBV4-1 and TRBJ1-4; D gene unclear. The length of the CDR3 is 13 residues. Per the germline V gene, CDR1 is MGHRA and CDR2 is YSYEKL. Trimming removed 4 bases from V and 4 bases from J, with 7 bases in between. CDR3 protein: CASSRALNEKLFF. CDR3 DNA sequence: TGCGCCAGCAGCCGGGCCCTTAATGAAAAACTGTTTTTT.

This clonotype is a singleton in its sample. The rearrangement links TRBV12-3 or TRBV12-4 to TRBJ2-7; 8 bases match TRBD1. The V and J ends lost 6 bases and 3 bases, in that order; junction bases with no gene match: 19. The CDR3 extends over 18 amino acids. CDR3 loop: CASSLLLRQTGDYYEQYF. The CDR3 DNA is TGTGCCAGCAGCCTGCTGCTGCGGCAGACAGGGGATTACTACGAGCAGTACTTC.

The chain recombines TRBV11-2 with TRBJ2-1; 11 bases line up with TRBD2. J gave up 4 bases and V 10 bases, and 9 bases lay outside the gene matches. Germline loops: CDR1 SGHAT, CDR2 FQNNGV. The CDR3 is 15 residues long. CDR3 protein: CATTLLAGDYNEQFF. CDR3 DNA: TGTGCCACCACCCTACTAGCGGGGGATTACAATGAGCAGTTCTTC. Full variable domain (remainder filled in from reference TRBV11-2 and TRBJ2-1): EAGVAQSPRYKIIEKRQSVAFWCNPISGHATLYWYQQILGQGPKLLIQFQNNGVVDDSQLPKDRFSAERLKGVDSTLKIQPAKLEDSAVYLCATTLLAGDYNEQFFGPGTRLTVL.

This clonotype came up a few times. In this CDR3 the conserved last residue, phenylalanine or tryptophan, is missing, so a read error is likely. The DNA is omitted, as the CDR3 cannot be located on it reliably, and the CDR3 follows TCRdb's listing. The chain joins TRBV10-2 to TRBJ1-2. The CDR3 comprises 14 residues, both ends counted. Germline lookup yields CDR1 WSHSY and CDR2 SAAADI. Here the CDR3 reads CASSESLERLYFGS.

The V and J genes are TRBV7-8 and TRBJ2-5; the match to TRBD1 covers 10 bases. CDR3 length: 15 amino acids. After removal of 5 bases from V and 4 bases from J, the junction contained 7 bases not matched to a gene. Germline assignment: CDR1 SGHVS and CDR2 FQNEAQ. CDR3 in DNA: TGTGCCAGCAGCAAGCGGGACAGGGGCGGAGAGACCCAGTACTTC. Its protein is CASSKRDRGGETQYF. Based on the CDR3 plus reference TRBV7-8 and TRBJ2-5, the full variable domain is GAGVSQSPRYKVAKRGQDVALRCDPISGHVSLFWYQQALGQGPEFLTYFQNEAQLDKSGLPSDRFFAERPEGSVSTLKIQRTQQEDSAVYLCASSKRDRGGETQYFGPGTRLLVL.

The chain uses TRBV12-3 or TRBV12-4 and TRBJ2-1; TRBD2 aligns across 10 bases. This CDR3 is 17 amino acids long. J was trimmed by 7 bases and V by 4 bases; bases with no gene match: 13. CDR3 loop: CASSSPRTSGVRNEQFF. The CDR3 region has the DNA TGTGCCAGCAGTTCACCGCGGACTAGCGGAGTGAGGAATGAGCAGTTCTTC.

This clonotype was detected only a few times. V is TRBV20-1 and J is TRBJ2-5, with D possibly being TRBD1 or TRBD2 (5 bases each). The CDR3 runs 14 residues. The V end was cut by 3 bases, the J end by 5 bases, with 16 bases between. The germline gives CDR1 DFQATT, CDR2 SNEGSKA (reference sequence). CDR3 loop: CSASPREKLETQYF. CDR3 in DNA: TGCAGTGCTAGTCCCAGGGAGAAGCTTGAGACCCAGTACTTC.